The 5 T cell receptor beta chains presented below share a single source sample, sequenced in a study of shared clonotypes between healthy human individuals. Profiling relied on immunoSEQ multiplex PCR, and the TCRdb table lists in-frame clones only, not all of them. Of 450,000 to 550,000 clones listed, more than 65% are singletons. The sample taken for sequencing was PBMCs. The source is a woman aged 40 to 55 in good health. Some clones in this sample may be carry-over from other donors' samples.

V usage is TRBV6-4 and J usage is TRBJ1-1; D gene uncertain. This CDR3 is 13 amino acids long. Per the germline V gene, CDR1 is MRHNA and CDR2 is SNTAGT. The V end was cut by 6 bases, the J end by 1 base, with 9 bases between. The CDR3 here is CASSHRENTEAFF. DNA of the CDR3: TGTGCCAGCAGCCACAGAGAGAACACTGAAGCTTTCTTT.

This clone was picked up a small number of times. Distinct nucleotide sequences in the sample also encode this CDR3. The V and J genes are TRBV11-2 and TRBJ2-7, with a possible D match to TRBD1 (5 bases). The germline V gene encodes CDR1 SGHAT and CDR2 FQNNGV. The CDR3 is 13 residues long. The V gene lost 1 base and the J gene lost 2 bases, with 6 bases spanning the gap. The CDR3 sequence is CASSLVRAYEQYF. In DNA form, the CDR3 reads TGTGCCAGCAGCTTAGTCAGGGCCTACGAGCAGTACTTC.

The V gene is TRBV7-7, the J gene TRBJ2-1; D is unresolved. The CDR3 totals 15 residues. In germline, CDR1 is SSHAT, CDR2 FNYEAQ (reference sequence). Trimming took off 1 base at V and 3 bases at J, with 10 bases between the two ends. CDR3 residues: CASSLGVANYNEQFF. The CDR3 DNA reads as TGTGCCAGCAGCTTAGGGGTAGCTAACTACAATGAGCAGTTCTTC. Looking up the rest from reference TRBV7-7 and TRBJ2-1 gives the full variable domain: GAGVSQSPRYKVTKRGQDVTLRCDPISSHATLYWYQQALGQGPEFLTYFNYEAQPDKSGLPSDRFSAERPEGSISTLTIQRTEQRDSAMYRCASSLGVANYNEQFFGPGTRLTVL.

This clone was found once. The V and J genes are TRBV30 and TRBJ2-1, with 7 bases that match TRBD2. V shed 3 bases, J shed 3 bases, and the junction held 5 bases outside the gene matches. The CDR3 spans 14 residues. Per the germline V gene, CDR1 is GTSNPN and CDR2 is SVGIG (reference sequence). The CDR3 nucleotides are TGTGCCTGGAGGGTTGCGGGGGACTACAATGAGCAGTTCTTC. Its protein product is CAWRVAGDYNEQFF.

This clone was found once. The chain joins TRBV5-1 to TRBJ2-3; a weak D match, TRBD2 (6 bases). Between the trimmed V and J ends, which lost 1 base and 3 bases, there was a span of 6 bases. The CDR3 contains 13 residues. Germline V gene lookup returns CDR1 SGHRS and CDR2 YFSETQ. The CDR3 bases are TGCGCCAGCAGCTTGAGCGGGACAGATACGCAGTATTTT. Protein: CASSLSGTDTQYF.